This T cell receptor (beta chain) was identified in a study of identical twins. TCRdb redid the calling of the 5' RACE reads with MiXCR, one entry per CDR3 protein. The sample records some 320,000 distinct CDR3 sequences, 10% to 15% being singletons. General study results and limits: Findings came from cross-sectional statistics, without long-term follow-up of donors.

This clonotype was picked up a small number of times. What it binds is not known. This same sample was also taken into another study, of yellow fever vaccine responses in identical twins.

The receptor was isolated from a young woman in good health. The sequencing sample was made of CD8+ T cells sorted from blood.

The DNA for the CDR3 is TGTGCCAGCAGGTTGCGGGAGACCTACGAGCAGTACTTC. This translates into CASRLRETYEQYF. The V and J genes are TRBV28 and TRBJ2-7; 7 bases map to TRBD2. CDR1 is MDHEN, CDR2 SYDVKM, per germline. Trimming removed 6 bases from V and 2 bases from J; junction bases left unmatched: 4. The CDR3 is 13 residues long.